The T cell receptor (beta chain) described here comes from a study of Graves' ophthalmopathy and Graves' hyperthyroidism. For the study at large: Investigators collected peripheral blood at initial diagnosis, before any treatment was given.

Other autoimmune diseases, uncontrolled infections, pregnancy or lactation excluded patients from enrollment. PBMCs were isolated from an approximately 10 ml sample of fresh peripheral blood. The authors amplified TCR beta CDR3 regions, and they did so from RNA transcripts for repertoire sequencing. First-round RT-PCR relied on HTBI primers, and a second-round multiplex PCR came next. One entry per CDR3 protein, called by TCRdb with MiXCR from the multiplex PCR reads. Of about 50,000 distinct CDR3 sequences detected, under 55% appear once; the ten largest clones hold 4.7%. For this clonotype: The antigen is not known.

The study's findings and limits: Blood repertoires reportedly contained most expanded thyroid clonotypes above 0.001 frequency.

This CDR3 contains 14 residues. The trim removed 6 bases at V and 9 bases at J, leaving 5 bases unmatched. Germline CDR1 WNHNN, CDR2 SYGVQD (reference sequence). The clonotype was recovered from an adult woman with Graves' ophthalmopathy. Sequenced material: peripheral blood. V is TRBV10-1 and J is TRBJ1-6, with 10 bases fitting TRBD1. This CDR3 is CASRPGQGSSPLHF. CDR3 DNA sequence: TGCGCCAGCAGACCGGGACAGGGGTCTTCACCCCTCCACTTT.